This T cell receptor (beta chain) is from a study of T-cell memory formation after mild COVID-19. Study-wide context: Clusters of TCRs were largely donor specific. Findings and caveats of the study: A balance of CD4 and CD8 characterized clones contracting day 15 to 85, whereas later expanders leaned CD4+. Detection of some responders pre-infection suggested pre-existing cross-reactive memory T cells participated.

MiXCR, run by TCRdb on the 5' RACE reads, gives a single entry per CDR3 protein. The table shows approximately 100,000 distinct CDR3 sequences, with about 15% occurring only once. The germline V gene has CDR1 SGHRS and CDR2 YFSETQ. V gave up 4 bases and J gave up 7 bases, with 11 bases separating them. The CDR3 runs 12 residues. The sample holds a few counts of this clonotype. Its specificity is unknown. Sequencing was done on a sample of PBMCs or a T cell subset sorted from them (not recorded which). This receptor was identified in an adult woman who had mild COVID-19 (a few samples of this study predate the infection). Cell type and time point are not known. V is TRBV5-1 and J is TRBJ1-1; unclear D gene. Written as DNA, the CDR3 is TGCGCCAGCAGCCACGGGCCCCATGAAGCTTTCTTT. Its protein product is CASSHGPHEAFF.